The entry below gives a single T cell receptor (beta chain) sequence along with its context. Its antigen remains unknown. The entry originates in a study of tumor-infiltrating lymphocytes in primary liver carcinoma. Study-wide points: Tumor-adjacent and tumor-blood pairs overlapped less than tumor region pairs did. The study found a significantly higher top-250-clone fraction in tumors than in blood (p = 0.039).

The source material, about 17-31 mg of unsorted bulk tissue, was used to co-extract RNA and DNA. Patients' primary liver carcinoma was surgically resected. A constant-region primer served to make TCR beta cDNA from approximately 490 ng total RNA. Three nested multiplex PCR rounds of slightly modified ARM-PCR generated TCR beta libraries. It was with TRBV1-TRBV30 forward primers and a C-beta reverse primer that the first two PCR rounds were run, at approximately 9 cycles each. In TCRdb, the multiplex PCR reads were re-called with MiXCR into one record per CDR3 protein. The table includes about 35,000 distinct CDR3 sequences, roughly 69% detected once. V lost 7 bases, J lost 0 bases, and 13 bases lay in between. The germline V gene encodes CDR1 SGHAT and CDR2 FQNNGV. This CDR3 has 14 residues.

The V gene is TRBV11-2, the J gene TRBJ2-7, with TRBD1 as a possible D gene (6 bases). Sequencing input: liver tumor tissue from sampling region 4. Subset given: tumor region T4, right-lateral pole. This sequence originates from a man aged 40-55 years with primary liver carcinoma and hepatitis B virus infection. This chain's CDR3 is CASISDRNSYEQYF. CDR3 nucleotide sequence: TGTGCCAGCATCTCCGACAGGAACTCCTACGAGCAGTACTTC. Complete variable domain (other parts from reference TRBV11-2 and TRBJ2-7): EAGVAQSPRYKIIEKRQSVAFWCNPISGHATLYWYQQILGQGPKLLIQFQNNGVVDDSQLPKDRFSAERLKGVDSTLKIQPAKLEDSAVYLCASISDRNSYEQYFGPGTRLTVT.